This entry is about one T cell receptor beta chain. This specimen comes from a study of chronic HIV infection and antiretroviral therapy. J was trimmed by 5 bases and V by 5 bases; bases with no gene match: 5. The CDR3 extends over 14 amino acids. CDR1 SGHTA and CDR2 FQGNSA come from the germline V gene. TCRdb independently ran MiXCR on the 5' RACE reads; one entry per CDR3 protein. The table lists 25,000 to 35,000 distinct CDR3 sequences, under 9.5% of them singletons, with 2.5% in the top ten. The chain combines TRBV7-2 with TRBJ2-3; 9 nucleotides align to TRBD2. The material sequenced was peripheral blood. The receptor was derived from an adult who had HIV and had not received antiretroviral therapy, or was an uninfected healthy control (not recorded which). DNA for the CDR3: TGTGCCAGCAGCCTGGGACTAGCTAGAGATACGCAGTATTTT. It yields the protein CASSLGLARDTQYF.